This T cell receptor (beta chain) was profiled in a study of OX40 agonist ivuxolimab in advanced cancers. About the research overall: Patients took ivuxolimab, an agonistic anti-OX40 (CD134) antibody. People in dose escalation had one of these cancers: hepatocellular carcinoma, melanoma, renal cell or head and neck cancer.

Findings of the study overall: Expanded clones were, on average, more numerous among CD8+ T cells than CD4+.

About this clone itself: Its antigen is not identified.

This CDR3 is built from 15 residues. Germline loops: CDR1 SGHRS, CDR2 YFSETQ. V was trimmed by 4 bases and J by 0 bases, leaving 13 bases between them. The table came from immunoSEQ multiplex PCR; TCRdb's copy has only in-frame clones and leaves some out. The sample contains about 64,000 clones, around nine tenths of which appear only once. It was autoimmune disease history or systemic immunosuppression that excluded patients. V gene TRBV5-1 combines with J gene TRBJ1-2; tentative D call: TRBD1 (5 bases). The material was CD4+ or CD8+ T cells sorted from blood, obtained in a trial of the OX40 agonist ivuxolimab. This clonotype was obtained from an adult with an advanced solid tumor such as melanoma, head and neck, liver or kidney cancer. The CDR3 DNA sequence: TGCGCCAGCAGCCCGGGACGGCTAGCTAACTATGGCTACACCTTC. Translating it yields CASSPGRLANYGYTF.